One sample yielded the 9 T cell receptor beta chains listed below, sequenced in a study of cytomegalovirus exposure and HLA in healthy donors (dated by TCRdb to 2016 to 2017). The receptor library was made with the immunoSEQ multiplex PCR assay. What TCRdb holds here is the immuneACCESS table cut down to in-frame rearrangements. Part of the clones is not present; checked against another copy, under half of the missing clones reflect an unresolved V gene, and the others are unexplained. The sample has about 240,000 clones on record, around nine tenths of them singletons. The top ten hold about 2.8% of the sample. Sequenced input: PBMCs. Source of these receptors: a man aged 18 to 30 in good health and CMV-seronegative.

The CDR3 nucleotides read TGTGCCAGCAGCTTGCCGGGAATGGATGACTATGGCTACACCTTC. Its protein product is CASSLPGMDDYGYTF. The V gene is TRBV7-8, the J gene TRBJ1-2, with D unclear. Deletions cut 3 bases from V and 3 bases from J, with 14 bases between. The CDR3 is made up of 15 amino acids. Germline lookup yields CDR1 SGHVS and CDR2 FQNEAQ. The entire variable domain, with the rest obtained from reference TRBV7-8 and TRBJ1-2, is as follows: GAGVSQSPRYKVAKRGQDVALRCDPISGHVSLFWYQQALGQGPEFLTYFQNEAQLDKSGLPSDRFFAERPEGSVSTLKIQRTQQEDSAVYLCASSLPGMDDYGYTFGSGTRLTVV.

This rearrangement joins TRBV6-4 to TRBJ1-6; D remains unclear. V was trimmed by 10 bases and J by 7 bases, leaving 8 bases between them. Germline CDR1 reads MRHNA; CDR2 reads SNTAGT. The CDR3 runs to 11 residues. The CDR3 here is CATGLNSPLHF. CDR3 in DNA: TGTGCCACCGGGTTAAATTCACCCCTCCACTTT.

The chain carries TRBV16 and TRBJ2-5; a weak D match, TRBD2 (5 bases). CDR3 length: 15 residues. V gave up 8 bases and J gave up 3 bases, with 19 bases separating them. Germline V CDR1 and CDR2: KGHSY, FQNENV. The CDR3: CASRQAGPLKETQYF. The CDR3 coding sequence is TGTGCCAGCCGGCAGGCGGGCCCCCTCAAAGAGACCCAGTACTTC.

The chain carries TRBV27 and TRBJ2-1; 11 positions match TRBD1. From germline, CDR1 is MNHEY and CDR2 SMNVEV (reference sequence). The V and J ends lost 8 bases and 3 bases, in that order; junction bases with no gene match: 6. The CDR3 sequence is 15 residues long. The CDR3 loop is CASGIGTGGYNEQFF. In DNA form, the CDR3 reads TGTGCCAGCGGAATTGGGACAGGGGGCTACAATGAGCAGTTCTTC.

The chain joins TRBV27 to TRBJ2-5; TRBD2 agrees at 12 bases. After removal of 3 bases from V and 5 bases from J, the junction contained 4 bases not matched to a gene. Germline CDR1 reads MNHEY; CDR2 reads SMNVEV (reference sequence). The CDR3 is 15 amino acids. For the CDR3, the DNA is TGTGCCAGCAGTTTGTTCGGACTAGCGGGGGAGACCCAGTACTTC. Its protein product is CASSLFGLAGETQYF.

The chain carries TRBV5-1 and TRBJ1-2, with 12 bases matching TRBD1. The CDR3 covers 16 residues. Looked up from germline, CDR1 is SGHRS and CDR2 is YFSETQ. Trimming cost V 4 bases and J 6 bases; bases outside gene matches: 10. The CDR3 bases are TGCGCCAGCAGCAGGACCGGGACAGGGGGCTTCGATGGCTACACCTTC. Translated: CASSRTGTGGFDGYTF.

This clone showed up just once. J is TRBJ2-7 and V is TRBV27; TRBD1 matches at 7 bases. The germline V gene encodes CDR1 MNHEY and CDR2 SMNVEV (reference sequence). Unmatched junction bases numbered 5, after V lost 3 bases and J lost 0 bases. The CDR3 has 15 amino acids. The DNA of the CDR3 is TGTGCCAGCAGTTTGGGACAGCTCTCCTCCTACGAGCAGTACTTC. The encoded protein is CASSLGQLSSYEQYF.

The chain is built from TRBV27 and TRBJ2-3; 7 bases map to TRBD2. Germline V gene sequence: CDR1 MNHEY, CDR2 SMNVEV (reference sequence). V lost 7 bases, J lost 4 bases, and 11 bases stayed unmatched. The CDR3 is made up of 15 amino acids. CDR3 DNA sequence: TGTGCCAGCACCACCGTGCGGGAGATCCCAGATACGCAGTATTTT. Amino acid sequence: CASTTVREIPDTQYF.

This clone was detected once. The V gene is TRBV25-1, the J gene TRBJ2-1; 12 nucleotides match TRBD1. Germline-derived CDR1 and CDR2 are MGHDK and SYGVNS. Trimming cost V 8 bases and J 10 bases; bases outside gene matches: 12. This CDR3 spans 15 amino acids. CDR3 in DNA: TGTGCCAGCTCCCGGGGGGACAGGGGGCTAGGGGAGCAGTTCTTC. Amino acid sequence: CASSRGDRGLGEQFF.